This entry is about one T cell receptor (beta chain). Authors' data handling: How many nucleated cells were present was estimated from reference gene primer amplification. Libraries were prepared by immunoSEQ multiplex PCR; TCRdb keeps only in-frame clonotypes and omits some of them. Clonal size and the V and J genes are those of that table, whereas D and trimming came from the DNA. The sample holds 130,000 to 150,000 clones, roughly 81% seen once. This entry is derived from a study of blood T cell repertoires in COVID-19. Study overall: The United States, Italy and Spain provided the acute and convalescent COVID-19 samples. T cells, B-cell-depleted T cells, or PBMCs provided the cDNA or gDNA that served as material.

CDR1 and CDR2 from the germline V gene are MRHNA and SNTAGT. Trimming pared 0 bases from V and 7 bases from J, leaving 6 bases between. CDR3 length: 13 residues. The sample comprised peripheral blood. The rearrangement links TRBV6-4 to TRBJ2-2; D is uncertain. The source of this sequence is a human donor with acute or convalescent COVID-19. The donor label of this sample is uncertain. CDR3 protein: CASSDSRGGELFF. DNA for the CDR3: TGTGCCAGCAGTGACTCGAGAGGCGGGGAGCTGTTTTTT.